The 5 T cell receptor beta chains listed next were all sequenced from one sample in a study of blood T cells in healthy people across ages. The authors ran a second PCR of about 7 to 12 cycles using a sample-barcoded 5' primer and a J-beta primer mix. Each CDR3 protein is one row after TCRdb ran MiXCR on the 5' RACE reads. The table has 890,000 or so distinct CDR3 sequences, under 80% seen once. The sequenced sample consisted of blood. The receptor set was obtained from a man younger than 40 in good health.

The chain joins TRBV12-3 or TRBV12-4 to TRBJ1-4, with 7 bases matching TRBD1. The V segment lost 5 bases and the J segment 8 bases; nucleotides outside the gene matches: 8. This CDR3 spans 14 amino acids. The DNA of the CDR3 is TGTGCCAGCAGTCCCTACAGGGGAGGGGAAAAACTGTTTTTT. Its protein product is CASSPYRGGEKLFF.

The rearrangement joins TRBV6-2 or TRBV6-3 to TRBJ2-4; weak D call: TRBD1 (5 bases). The closer fit of TRBJ2-7 to the DNA end suggests the J call may be wrong. Germline V lookup: CDR1 MNHEY, CDR2 SVGEGT. The CDR3 has 13 residues. The CDR3 loop is CASSQQAPGEQYF. The CDR3, as DNA: TGTGCCAGCAGTCAACAGGCCCCGGGCGAGCAGTACTTC.

The J gene is TRBJ2-4, the V gene TRBV6-5; TRBD1 might be the D (6 bases). Matching the DNA end better, TRBJ2-7 makes the J call doubtful. In germline, CDR1 is MNHEY, CDR2 SVGAGI. The CDR3 sequence is 13 residues long. CDR3 nucleotides: TGTGCCAGCAGTTACACAGGACAGTACGAGCAGTACTTC. Translated: CASSYTGQYEQYF.

V and J are TRBV20-1 and TRBJ2-7, with TRBD1 matching 9 bases. In germline, CDR1 is DFQATT, CDR2 SNEGSKA (reference sequence). Losses at the gene ends were 5 bases for V and 5 bases for J; bases not matched to a gene: 13. The CDR3 is made up of 15 amino acids. The CDR3 DNA follows: TGCAGTGCTCAGAACTCCGGGACAGGGATCCACGAGCAGTACTTC. Translation gives CSAQNSGTGIHEQYF.

This clonotype turned up a few times. V usage is TRBV24-1 and J usage is TRBJ2-1, with D unclear. V lost 0 bases, J lost 7 bases, and 6 bases lay in between. CDR3 length: 13 residues. Germline V gene sequence: CDR1 KGHDR, CDR2 SFDVKD. The CDR3 DNA is TGTGCCACCAGTGATTTGATGAGGAATGAGCAGTTCTTC. Translated: CATSDLMRNEQFF.